What follows describes a single T cell receptor beta chain. Germline trimming cut 5 bases from V and 6 bases from J; bases unmatched to any gene: 13. Germline V lookup: CDR1 SGHAT, CDR2 FQNNGV. The length of the CDR3 is 16 residues. The record originates from a study of blood T cell repertoires in COVID-19. Clones were read by immunoSEQ multiplex PCR, and TCRdb kept only the in-frame ones, dropping some. The table includes 150,000 to 170,000 clones, 70% to 90% detected once. This clonotype was obtained from a woman aged 55-75 years with COVID-19, enrolled during active disease. This chain joins TRBV11-2 and TRBJ2-1; 7 bases are shared with TRBD2. The specimen sequenced was peripheral blood. Here the CDR3 reads CASSDRGTGGSNEQFF. The CDR3 DNA follows: TGTGCCAGCAGCGACCGCGGGACGGGAGGTAGCAATGAGCAGTTCTTC.